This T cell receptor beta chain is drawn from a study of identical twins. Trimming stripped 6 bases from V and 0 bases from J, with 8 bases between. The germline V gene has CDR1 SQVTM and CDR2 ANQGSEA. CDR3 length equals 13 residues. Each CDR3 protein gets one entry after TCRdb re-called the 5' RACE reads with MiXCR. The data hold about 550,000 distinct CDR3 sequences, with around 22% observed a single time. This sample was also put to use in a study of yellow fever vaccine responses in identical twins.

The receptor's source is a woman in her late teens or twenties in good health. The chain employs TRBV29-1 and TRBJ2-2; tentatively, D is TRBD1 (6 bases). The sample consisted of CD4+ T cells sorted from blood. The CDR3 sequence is CSVDSTNTGELFF. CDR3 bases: TGCAGCGTGGACAGTACGAACACCGGGGAGCTGTTTTTT.